The 14 T cell receptor beta chains below were found in one sample sequenced in a study of blood T cell repertoires in COVID-19. TCRdb's table, derived via immunoSEQ multiplex PCR, lists solely in-frame clones and lacks some. The table includes approximately 50,000 clones, 90% detected once. The sequencing sample was made of peripheral blood. The receptors here all came from a man in his forties with acute or convalescent COVID-19.

This clone showed up just a few times. The chain joins TRBV11-3 to TRBJ1-3; D is perhaps TRBD1 (6 bases). The J call may be faulty, since TRBJ2-2 better matches the DNA end. Per the germline V gene, CDR1 is SGHNT and CDR2 is YENEEA. The CDR3 runs to 20 residues. In DNA form, the CDR3 reads TGTGCCAGCAGCTTCACCCAATGGGACACCGGGACGGCAACCACCGGGGAGCTGTTTTTT. Protein product: CASSFTQWDTGTATTGELFF.

The chain joins TRBV29-1 to TRBJ1-2; D gene ambiguous. Trimming cost V 7 bases and J 2 bases, with 11 bases left between them. In germline, CDR1 is SQVTM, CDR2 ANQGSEA. The CDR3 is 12 amino acids. CDR3 sequence reads: CSAIPQNYGYTF. In DNA form, the CDR3 reads TGCAGCGCAATCCCCCAGAACTATGGCTACACCTTC.

On this clone: Compared with germline, one end of the junction differs, possibly owing to a read error. The V gene is TRBV7-2, the J gene TRBJ2-7, with 10 bases identical to TRBD2. Germline CDR1 and CDR2: SGHTA and FQGNSA. The CDR3 is made up of 16 amino acids. The CDR3 DNA sequence: TGTGCCAGCAGCTTAGTCGAAGGAGCTAGCGGGAGAACCCCCGACTTC. Amino acid sequence: CASSLVEGASGRTPDF.

The chain joins TRBV6-5 to TRBJ2-5; TRBD1 matches 10 bases. Germline CDR1 MNHEY, CDR2 SVGAGI. With 6 bases clipped from V and 2 bases from J, the junction kept 6 bases outside the gene matches. This CDR3 is 15 amino acids long. The CDR3 spells CASSGTGVSQETQYF. The CDR3 DNA is TGTGCCAGCAGCGGGACAGGGGTGTCACAAGAGACCCAGTACTTC.

The chain couples TRBV6-2 or TRBV6-3 to TRBJ2-5; a weak D match, TRBD2 (5 bases). V lost 6 bases, J lost 1 base, and 12 bases lay in between. CDR3 length: 14 amino acids. In germline, CDR1 is MNHEY, CDR2 SVGEGT. The CDR3 DNA is TGTGCCAGCAGCAAACCTAGCACCCAAGAGACCCAGTACTTC. As protein: CASSKPSTQETQYF.

V usage is TRBV24-1 and J usage is TRBJ2-7; 10 bases align to TRBD2. Germline V lookup: CDR1 KGHDR, CDR2 SFDVKD. The CDR3 has 15 residues. Germline trimming cut 4 bases from V and 3 bases from J; bases unmatched to any gene: 5. The CDR3 DNA follows: TGTGCCACCAGTGAGCTAACTAGCGGGGTCTACGAGCAGTACTTC. Protein: CATSELTSGVYEQYF.

The chain is built from TRBV2 and TRBJ2-4; D may be TRBD2 (6 bases). V was shortened by 6 bases and J by 0 bases, with 9 bases between the two germline ends. Looked up from germline, CDR1 is SNHLY and CDR2 is FYNNEI. There are 14 residues in the CDR3. As DNA, the CDR3 is TGTGCCAGCAGGCGGGGCCTAGCCAAAAACATTCAGTACTTC. Translation gives CASRRGLAKNIQYF.

The chain has TRBV27 and TRBJ1-2, with unresolved D. This CDR3 contains 10 residues. Trimming took off 3 bases at V and 13 bases at J, with 9 bases between the two ends. Per germline, CDR1 MNHEY and CDR2 SMNVEV (reference sequence). The CDR3 loop reads CASSFRHCTF. Written as DNA, the CDR3 is TGTGCCAGCAGTTTTAGACATTGCACCTTC.

This rearrangement joins TRBV19 to TRBJ1-4, with D unresolved. The V gene's germline CDR1 is LNHDA and CDR2 SQIVND (reference sequence). This CDR3 is built from 15 residues. V lost 8 bases and J 7 bases, leaving 20 bases between the germline ends. The CDR3 region has the DNA TGTGCCAGTCAATTACCGGGTCTCGGAAGTGAAAAACTGTTTTTT. Translating gives CASQLPGLGSEKLFF.

The CDR3: CASSLQAGGYEQYF. CDR3 DNA sequence: TGTGCCAGCAGCCTGCAAGCGGGGGGCTACGAGCAGTACTTC. V gene TRBV7-9 combines with J gene TRBJ2-7; 9 bases line up with TRBD2. Germline-derived CDR1 and CDR2 are SEHNR and FQNEAQ (reference sequence). CDR3 length: 14 residues. V lost 5 bases and J lost 3; bases outside the gene matches: 5.

The rearrangement uses TRBV11-3 and TRBJ2-3; TRBD2 matches 14 bases. This CDR3 is 16 amino acids long. Trimming at V came to 5 bases and at J to 8 bases, leaving 9 bases not matched to a gene. Looked up from germline, CDR1 is SGHNT and CDR2 is YENEEA. The CDR3 loop is CASSPPTSGRARTQYF. The CDR3 DNA reads TGTGCCAGCAGCCCTCCGACTAGCGGGAGGGCCCGTACGCAGTATTTT.

The V call is TRBV12-5, the J call TRBJ1-3, with TRBD1 as a possible D gene (6 bases). The germline V gene encodes CDR1 LGHNT and CDR2 FRNRAP. This CDR3 has 12 residues. The V gene lost 1 base and the J gene lost 13 bases, with 11 bases spanning the gap. CDR3 DNA: TGTGCTAGTGGTTTGGGACGGACAGTGATATATTTT. Its translation: CASGLGRTVIYF. The full variable domain, its missing parts supplied by reference TRBV12-5 and TRBJ1-3, is DARVTQTPRHKVTEMGQEVTMRCQPILGHNTVFWYRQTMMQGLELLAYFRNRAPLDDSGMPKDRFSAEMPDATLATLKIQPSEPRDSAVYFCASGLGRTVIYFGEGSWLTVV.

This clone showed up many times. The chain is built from TRBV25-1 and TRBJ2-2, with TRBD2 matching 8 bases. Germline V lookup: CDR1 MGHDK, CDR2 SYGVNS. CDR3 length: 18 amino acids. Trimming at V came to 0 bases and at J to 7 bases, leaving 13 bases not matched to a gene. CDR3 sequence (DNA): TGTGCCAGCAGTGAATATAGAAAGGCCGGACTAGCAGTCGGGGAGCTGTTTTTT. It translates to CASSEYRKAGLAVGELFF.

In DNA, the CDR3 is TGTGCCAGCAGCGCCCGGGGACTAGCGGGTGAGCAGTACTTC. It encodes CASSARGLAGEQYF. The V and J genes are TRBV5-4 and TRBJ2-7; 12 bases line up with TRBD2. V was clipped by 4 bases and J by 7 bases; unmatched bases: 6. The germline CDR1 and CDR2 sequences are SGHNT and YYREEE (reference sequence). The CDR3 is 14 amino acids.